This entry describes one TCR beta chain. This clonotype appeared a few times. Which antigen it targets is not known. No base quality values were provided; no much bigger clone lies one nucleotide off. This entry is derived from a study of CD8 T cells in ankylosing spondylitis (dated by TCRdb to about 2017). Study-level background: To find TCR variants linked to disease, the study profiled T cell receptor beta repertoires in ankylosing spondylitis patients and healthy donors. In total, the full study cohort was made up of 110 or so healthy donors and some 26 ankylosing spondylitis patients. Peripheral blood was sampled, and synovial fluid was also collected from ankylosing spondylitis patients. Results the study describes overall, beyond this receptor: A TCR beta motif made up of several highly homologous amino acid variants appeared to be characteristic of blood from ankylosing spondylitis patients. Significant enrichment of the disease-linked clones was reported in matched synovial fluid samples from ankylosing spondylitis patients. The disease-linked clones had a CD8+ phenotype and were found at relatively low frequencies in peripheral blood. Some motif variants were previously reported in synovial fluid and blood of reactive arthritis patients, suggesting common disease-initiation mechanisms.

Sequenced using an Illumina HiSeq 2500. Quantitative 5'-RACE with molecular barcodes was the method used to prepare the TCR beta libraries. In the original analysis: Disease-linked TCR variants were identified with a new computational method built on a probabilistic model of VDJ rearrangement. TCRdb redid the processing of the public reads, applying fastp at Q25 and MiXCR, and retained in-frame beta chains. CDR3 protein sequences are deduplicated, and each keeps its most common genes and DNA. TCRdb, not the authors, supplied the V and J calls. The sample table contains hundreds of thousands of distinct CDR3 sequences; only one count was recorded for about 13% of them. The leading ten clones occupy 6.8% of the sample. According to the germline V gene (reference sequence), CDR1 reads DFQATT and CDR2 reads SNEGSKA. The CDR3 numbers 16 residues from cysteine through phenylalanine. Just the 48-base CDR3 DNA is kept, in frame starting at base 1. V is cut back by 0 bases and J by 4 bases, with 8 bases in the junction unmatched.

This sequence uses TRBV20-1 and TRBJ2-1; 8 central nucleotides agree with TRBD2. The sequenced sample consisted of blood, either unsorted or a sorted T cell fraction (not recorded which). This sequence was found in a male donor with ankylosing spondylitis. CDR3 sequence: CSARDLTSADYNEQFF. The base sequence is TGCAGTGCTAGAGACCTGACTAGCGCCGATTACAATGAGCAGTTCTTC.